These T cell receptor beta chains were read from a single sample in a study of chemoradiotherapy in HPV16-positive cancers. TCRdb's table, derived via immunoSEQ multiplex PCR, lists solely in-frame clones and lacks some. The table shows about 6,500 clones, with around 89% occurring only once. The sample in question was tumor tissue, obtained from a patient who underwent chemoradiotherapy. These receptor sequences come from a human donor with HPV-associated anogenital cancer. Each CDR3 is given with its conserved first and last residue. D genes are given only for firm matches. The size field is filled for only some rows; it gives once, few, many or a size class.

>TRBV10-3|.|TRBJ1-2|few
CAISESLGSDGYTF
TGTGCCATCAGTGAGTCGCTGGGATCGGATGGCTACACCTTC
>TRBV27|.|TRBJ2-4|.
CASSLEQGGNIQYF
TGTGCCAGCAGTTTAGAACAGGGAGGGAACATTCAGTACTTC
>TRBV29-1|.|TRBJ2-7|once
CSVVRTYSYEQYF
TGCAGCGTTGTCAGGACGTACTCCTACGAGCAGTACTTC
>TRBV30|.|TRBJ2-1|.
CAWSEPKKSRQQFF
TGTGCCTGGAGTGAACCGAAGAAATCTAGACAGCAGTTCTTC
>TRBV19|.|TRBJ1-1|.
CASSTQGYTNTEAFF
TGTGCCAGTAGTACCCAGGGATATACGAACACTGAAGCTTTCTTT
>TRBV6-1|TRBD2|TRBJ2-3|once
CAGTRAGVGDTQYF
TGTGCCGGGACTCGAGCGGGAGTGGGAGATACGCAGTATTTT
>TRBV11-2|.|TRBJ2-7|.
CASSLNPVYEQYF
TGTGCCAGCAGCTTAAACCCCGTTTACGAGCAGTACTTC
>TRBV6-1|.|TRBJ2-7|.
CASRRSVGGEQYF
TGTGCCAGCAGGAGGTCCGTGGGGGGCGAGCAGTACTTC
>TRBV19|TRBD2|TRBJ2-7|.
CASSIFGDAGGYEQYF
TGTGCCAGTAGTATTTTCGGGGACGCGGGAGGGTACGAGCAGTACTTC
>TRBV7-8|.|TRBJ1-2|.
CASSFSNRNYGYTF
TGTGCCAGCAGCTTCAGTAACCGGAACTATGGCTACACCTTC
>TRBV9|TRBD2|TRBJ2-2|.
CASSPQISGRGAGELFF
TGTGCCAGCAGCCCCCAGATCAGCGGGAGGGGCGCCGGGGAGCTGTTTTTT
>TRBV30|TRBD1|TRBJ1-1|.
CAWGYGQGKEAFF
TGTGCCTGGGGTTATGGACAGGGTAAGGAAGCTTTCTTT
>TRBV30|.|TRBJ1-4|.
CAWMVWGSGGAREKLFF
TGTGCCTGGATGGTATGGGGGTCGGGAGGGGCGCGTGAAAAACTGTTTTTT
>TRBV10-2|.|TRBJ2-2|.
CASSPGPLGTGELFF
TGCGCCAGCAGCCCCGGACCCCTGGGGACCGGGGAGCTGTTTTTT
>TRBV5-1|.|TRBJ1-2|.
CASSLDAYGYTF
TGCGCCAGCAGCTTGGACGCGTATGGCTACACCTTC
>TRBV27|.|TRBJ1-4|.
CASSTRYSEKLFF
TGTGCCAGCAGTACCAGATACTCCGAAAAACTGTTTTTT
>TRBV7-2|.|TRBJ2-7|.
CASSLDSSGHTYEQYF
TGTGCCAGCAGCTTAGACAGTAGCGGACATACCTACGAGCAGTACTTC
>TRBV7-3|.|TRBJ2-2|.
CASSLTRNTGELFF
TGTGCCAGCAGCTTAACCAGGAACACCGGGGAGCTGTTTTTT
>TRBV6-5|.|TRBJ1-6|few
CASTGTGNSPLHF
TGTGCCAGCACGGGGACTGGGAATTCACCCCTCCACTTT